This T cell receptor beta chain was profiled in a study of long-term antiretroviral therapy in people with HIV. V dropped 5 bases and J dropped 5 bases, with 4 bases sitting between them. The CDR3 extends over 10 amino acids. Germline-derived CDR1 and CDR2 are SNHLY and FYNNEI. Note on this clone: Its antigen is unknown.

Assay version v3.0 of immunoSEQ was used, and it was run at survey level. Here immunoSEQ multiplex PCR was the method, and the copy in TCRdb shows in-frame clones only, minus some. This table has 15,000 to 20,000 clones, around 90% appearing once. Study-level findings and limits: Compared with controls, HIV repertoires showed narrower CDR3 length ranges. Collection spanned 2004 to 2017; ART regimens may be less effective than current ones.

Two or more post-ART PBMC samples, plus at least one pre-ART sample, were available for each donor. The sequencing used unsorted PBMCs, collected approximately 2.3 years before starting antiretroviral therapy. The clonotype comes from a woman in her thirties with HIV. The rearrangement links TRBV2 to TRBJ2-7; the D is unclear. Here the CDR3 DNA reads TGTGCCAGCAGTCGCCACGAGCAGTACTTC. It translates to CASSRHEQYF.